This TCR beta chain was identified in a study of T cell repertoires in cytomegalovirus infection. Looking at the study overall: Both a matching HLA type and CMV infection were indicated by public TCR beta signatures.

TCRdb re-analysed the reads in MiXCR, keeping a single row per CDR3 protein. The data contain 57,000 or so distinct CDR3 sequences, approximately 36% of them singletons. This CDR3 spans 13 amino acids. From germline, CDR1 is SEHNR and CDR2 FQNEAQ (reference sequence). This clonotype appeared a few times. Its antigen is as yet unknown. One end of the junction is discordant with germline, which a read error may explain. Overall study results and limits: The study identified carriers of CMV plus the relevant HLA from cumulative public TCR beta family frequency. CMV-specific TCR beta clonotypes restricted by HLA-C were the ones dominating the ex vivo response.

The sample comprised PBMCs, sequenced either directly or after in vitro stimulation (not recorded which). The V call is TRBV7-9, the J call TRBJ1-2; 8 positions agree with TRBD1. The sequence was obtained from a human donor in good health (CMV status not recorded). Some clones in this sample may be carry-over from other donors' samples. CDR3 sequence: CASSYLTDRVQFF. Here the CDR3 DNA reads TGTGCCAGCAGCTACCTAACGGACAGGGTCCAATTCTTC.